This TCR beta chain was found in a study of T cells in Graves' hyperthyroidism and ophthalmopathy. The diagnostic basis comprised clinical symptoms, serum thyroxine and TRAb, thyroid ultrasound and orbital computed tomography. RNA transcripts yielded amplified TCR beta CDR3 regions. In the first-round RT-PCR of the TCR CDR3, the HTBI primer set was used. MiXCR, applied by TCRdb to the multiplex PCR reads, yields one record per CDR3 protein. There are fewer than 650,000 distinct CDR3 sequences in the sample; 46% occur only once, and around 44% lies in the top ten. Study-wide findings and caveats: Most thyroid clonotypes expanded above 0.001 were also detected in blood. By a 13 V-J model, ophthalmopathy was set apart from stable hyperthyroidism.

Notes on this clonotype: The target antigen is unknown.

The length of the CDR3 is 15 residues. Germline trimming cut 5 bases from V and 2 bases from J; bases unmatched to any gene: 5. Germline values: CDR1 SEHNR, CDR2 FQNEAQ (reference sequence). The sequence came from an adult woman with Graves' disease, either hyperthyroidism or ophthalmopathy (not recorded which). The material sequenced was peripheral blood or thyroid tissue (not recorded which). V is TRBV7-9 and J is TRBJ1-5; 8 bases align to TRBD1. The CDR3 DNA is TGTGCCAGCAGCCAGACAGGGGTCGGCAATCAGCCCCAGCATTTT. Protein: CASSQTGVGNQPQHF. Together with reference TRBV7-9 and TRBJ1-5, the CDR3 gives the full variable domain: DTGVSQNPRHKITKRGQNVTFRCDPISEHNRLYWYRQTLGQGPEFLTYFQNEAQLEKSRLLSDRFSAERPKGSFSTLEIQRTEQGDSAMYLCASSQTGVGNQPQHFGDGTRLSIL.